Shown below are 10 T cell receptor beta chains from a single sample sequenced in a study of blood T cells in healthy people across ages (dated by TCRdb to 2015 to 2017). The library relied on 5' RACE. This sample was sequenced with an Illumina HiSeq 2500. A second roughly 6 to 12 cycle PCR used a sample-barcoded 5' primer and a J-beta primer mix. Starting from the raw public reads, TCRdb applied fastp trimming at Q25, assembled clones with MiXCR and retained in-frame beta chains. Merged by CDR3 protein, the rows form single entries marked with the most common genes and DNA. Across this sample there are 1.5 million to 2 million distinct CDR3 sequences, with about 50% seen only once. The top ten clones comprise more than 2% of the sample. The source material was blood. The receptors come from a woman between 40 and 50 years old in good health.

The V and J genes are TRBV12-3 or TRBV12-4 and TRBJ2-4; D tentatively fits TRBD1 or TRBD2 (7 bases each). V was clipped by 0 bases and J by 1 base, with 16 bases between them. This CDR3 has 18 amino acids. This chain's CDR3 is CASSLAGGATGAKNIQYF. The DNA for the CDR3 is TGTGCCAGCAGTTTAGCTGGGGGGGCGACAGGGGCCAAAAACATTCAGTACTTC.

The V and J genes are TRBV7-2 and TRBJ1-2, with D possibly TRBD1 on 6 matching bases. With 8 bases removed from V and 5 bases from J, the gap between germline ends came to 18 bases. This CDR3 has 14 residues. Germline assignment: CDR1 SGHTA and CDR2 FQGNSA. CDR3 sequence: CASGSQGHSYGYTF. DNA for the CDR3: TGTGCCAGCGGATCACAGGGCCACAGTTATGGCTACACCTTC.

This clonotype was seen only a few times. The chain carries TRBV5-1 and TRBJ2-5; no reliable D call. V shed 0 bases and J shed 5 bases, with 8 bases lying between them. This CDR3 is 13 amino acids long. In germline, CDR1 is SGHRS, CDR2 YFSETQ. CDR3 sequence: CASSLDARETQYF. In nucleotides, the CDR3 is TGCGCCAGCAGCTTGGACGCGCGGGAGACCCAGTACTTC. Complete variable domain (other parts from reference TRBV5-1 and TRBJ2-5): KAGVTQTPRYLIKTRGQQVTLSCSPISGHRSVSWYQQTPGQGLQFLFEYFSETQRNKGNFPGRFSGRQFSNSRSEMNVSTLELGDSALYLCASSLDARETQYFGPGTRLLVL.

This clonotype was picked up one time. The chain links TRBV7-9 to TRBJ1-4; no firm D call. The length of the CDR3 is 15 residues. With 2 bases removed from V and 3 bases from J, the gap between germline ends came to 10 bases. Germline V gene sequence: CDR1 SEHNR, CDR2 FQNEAQ (reference sequence). CDR3 loop: CASSLRTPSNEKLFF. DNA for the CDR3: TGTGCCAGCAGCTTAAGGACCCCCTCTAATGAAAAACTGTTTTTT.

The V call is TRBV4-2, the J call TRBJ1-2; no reliable D call. Trimming stripped 1 base from V and 10 bases from J, with 7 bases between. Germline V gene sequence: CDR1 LGHNA, CDR2 YNFKEQ. The CDR3 has 11 residues. The CDR3 region is CASSQGADYTF. The CDR3 nucleotides read TGTGCCAGCAGCCAAGGGGCAGACTACACCTTC.

In this sample, this clonotype turned up a few times. The V call is TRBV7-9, the J call TRBJ2-7; unclear D gene. Deletions cut 5 bases from V and 5 bases from J, with 10 bases between. The CDR3 runs to 12 residues. Germline V gene data show CDR1 as SEHNR and CDR2 as FQNEAQ (reference sequence). The CDR3 region is CASSHTGNEQYF. The CDR3 DNA follows: TGTGCCAGCAGCCACACCGGAAACGAGCAGTACTTC.

The chain is built from TRBV27 and TRBJ2-3; possibly TRBD2 for D (6 bases). Between the trimmed V and J ends, which lost 4 bases and 0 bases, there was a span of 11 bases. Looked up from germline, CDR1 is MNHEY and CDR2 is SMNVEV (reference sequence). The CDR3 is 15 residues long. DNA of the CDR3: TGTGCCAGCAGTTCGTTCGGGACTAGCACAGATACGCAGTATTTT. Translated, it gives CASSSFGTSTDTQYF.

The CDR3: CSARNRRQENSYEQYF. For the CDR3, the DNA is TGCAGTGCCCGAAACCGGAGACAGGAAAACTCCTACGAGCAGTACTTC. This chain connects TRBV20-1 to TRBJ2-7, with D maybe TRBD1 (6 bases). Trimming removed 6 bases at V and 0 bases at J, with 21 bases between. The CDR3 is made up of 16 amino acids. Germline assignment: CDR1 DFQATT and CDR2 SNEGSKA (reference sequence).

This clonotype was counted only a few times. V and J are TRBV6-1 and TRBJ2-5; maybe TRBD1 (5 bases). Trimming stripped 6 bases from V and 3 bases from J, with 17 bases between. CDR3 length: 15 amino acids. Germline V gene data show CDR1 as MNHNS and CDR2 as SASEGT. The DNA of the CDR3 is TGTGCCAGCAGCCTCGAGATTGGGGCCGAAGAGACCCAGTACTTC. Translating gives CASSLEIGAEETQYF.

In its sample, this clonotype was seen a few times. The chain couples TRBV15 to TRBJ1-2; D not resolved. The CDR3 extends over 13 amino acids. Germline V gene sequence: CDR1 LNHNV, CDR2 YYDKDF (reference sequence). Trimming shortened V by 4 bases and J by 8 bases, and 14 bases separated the two germline ends. CDR3 in DNA: TGTGCCACCAGCACCCACCGGACGTTAGGCTACACCTTC. Encoded protein: CATSTHRTLGYTF.